This T cell receptor (beta chain) emerged from a study of CD8 T cells in Susac syndrome. Random hexamers were used to reverse transcribe about 0.5 to 1 ug of RNA. TCRdb itself ran the immunoSEQ multiplex PCR reads through MiXCR, one entry per CDR3 protein. The top ten clones hold 0.095% to 0.13% of a sample with fewer than 200,000 distinct CDR3 sequences, around 94% of them seen once. V lost 2 bases to trimming and J lost 1 base, with 14 bases between them. Per germline, CDR1 DFQATT and CDR2 SNEGSKA (reference sequence). This CDR3 is 15 amino acids long. The TCR sequence derives from a human donor with Susac syndrome. The chain links TRBV20-1 to TRBJ1-1; D is undetermined. Sequenced sample: CD4+ T cells from PBMCs. The CDR3 sequence is CSARSPAEGNTEAFF. CDR3 nucleotides: TGCAGTGCTAGATCCCCCGCGGAGGGGAACACTGAAGCTTTCTTT.